This T cell receptor (beta chain) is drawn from a study of T cell responses to AZD1222 COVID-19 vaccine. The overall study: Pooled together were second doses at about 4 or about 12 weeks.

Clones were read by immunoSEQ multiplex PCR, and TCRdb kept only the in-frame ones, dropping some. This table has around 100,000 clones, roughly 87% appearing once. Whole-study results and caveats: Among AZD1222 vaccinees, only 5 to 7 were seropositive at baseline.

The CDR3 covers 13 residues. Trimming removed 2 bases from V and 1 base from J, with 5 bases in between. Per the germline V gene, CDR1 is SNHLY and CDR2 is FYNNEI. Regarding this clone: Its matching antigen is unknown.

The TCR was taken from an adult in good health. The sample here was peripheral blood, taken on day 0 of AZD1222 vaccination. The genes are TRBV2 and TRBJ1-2; D unclear. Here the CDR3 reads CASSEQFNYGYTF. The CDR3 DNA is TGTGCCAGCAGTGAACAGTTTAACTATGGCTACACCTTC. The full variable domain, its missing parts supplied by reference TRBV2 and TRBJ1-2, is EPEVTQTPSHQVTQMGQEVILRCVPISNHLYFYWYRQILGQKVEFLVSFYNNEISEKSEIFDDQFSVERPDGSNFTLKIRSTKLEDSAMYFCASSEQFNYGYTFGSGTRLTVV.